The source of this T cell receptor beta chain is a study of post-analysis software for immune sequencing data. Study context: As for disease course, relapsing-remitting, secondary progressive and progressive-relapsing multiple sclerosis were all included. The study, taken as a whole, reports: Strong co-clustering by F measure was seen for same-batch samples. Significantly lower normalized Chao1 diversity was found in patients with multiple sclerosis relative to controls. TRBV5-6, TRBV5-1 and TRBV20-1 were among 4 or 5 TRBV segments more frequent in patients than controls.

As concerns this clonotype: The antigen remains unidentified.

Germline V lookup: CDR1 SGHRS, CDR2 YFSETQ. V was shortened by 0 bases and J by 5 bases, with 9 bases between the two germline ends. The CDR3 sequence is 13 residues long. cDNA libraries for TCR beta contained unique molecular identifiers. Starting from approximately 1 to 10 million T cells, the study yielded approximately 460,000 cDNA molecules. A single record per CDR3 protein comes from TCRdb applying MiXCR to the PCR reads. The sample lists some 890,000 distinct CDR3 sequences, roughly 50% occurring once. The receptor's source is a girl aged 10 to 17 with multiple sclerosis. The chain links TRBV5-1 to TRBJ2-7; no clear D. Sequences were obtained from blood. DNA for the CDR3: TGCGCCAGCAGCTTGGACTCAACGAACGAGCAGTACTTC. It specifies CASSLDSTNEQYF.